Following are 27 T cell receptor beta chains from one sample sequenced in a study of blood T cell repertoires in COVID-19. Clones were sequenced by immunoSEQ multiplex PCR, and TCRdb holds only the in-frame ones, with some missing. The sample carries about 130,000 clones, about 80% recorded once. Sequenced sample: PBMCs or T cells enriched from blood (not recorded which). The receptors here all came from a man aged 45-60 years who had recovered from COVID-19.

This clone is a singleton in its sample. The J gene is TRBJ1-2, the V gene TRBV28; possible D gene TRBD1, 6 bases. V was cut by 3 bases and J by 8 bases, with 13 bases left in between. Germline V gives CDR1 MDHEN, CDR2 SYDVKM. The CDR3 covers 13 residues. The CDR3 here is CASSFLKQGGYTF. The CDR3 DNA follows: TGTGCCAGCAGTTTCCTCAAACAGGGAGGCTACACCTTC.

The V and J genes are TRBV19 and TRBJ2-7, with a tentative D call TRBD1 (5 bases). This CDR3 comprises 11 residues. Germline values: CDR1 LNHDA, CDR2 SQIVND (reference sequence). The V gene lost 8 bases and the J gene lost 6 bases, with 11 bases spanning the gap. CDR3 nucleotide sequence: TGTGCCAGTGGCAGGGAACCCGAGCAGTACTTC. This sequence encodes CASGREPEQYF.

V gene TRBV4-1 combines with J gene TRBJ1-2; D remains ambiguous. Germline V gene sequence: CDR1 MGHRA, CDR2 YSYEKL. The CDR3 length is 14 residues. V was pared by 4 bases and J by 2 bases, with 11 bases between. The CDR3 loop reads CASSPPDGNYGYTF. The CDR3 DNA follows: TGCGCCAGCAGCCCTCCAGACGGGAACTATGGCTACACCTTC.

V usage is TRBV27 and J usage is TRBJ1-2; TRBD1 matches 9 bases. The CDR3 sequence is 16 residues long. Germline V CDR1 and CDR2: MNHEY, SMNVEV (reference sequence). Trimming at V came to 7 bases and at J to 2 bases, leaving 11 bases not matched to a gene. The CDR3 spells CASTRTPGQGNYGYTF. CDR3 DNA sequence: TGTGCCAGCACAAGAACTCCGGGACAGGGAAACTATGGCTACACCTTC.

In regard to this clone: Germline is not matched at one junction end, which may reflect a read error. The CDR3 region has the DNA TGTGCTAGCAGCTTAGCATCGGGCAATGAGCAGTTCTTC. It codes for CASSLASGNEQFF. The chain couples TRBV7-7 to TRBJ2-1; D is unresolved. Germline V gene lookup returns CDR1 SSHAT and CDR2 FNYEAQ (reference sequence). This CDR3 comprises 13 residues.

This clone was found once. The rearrangement uses TRBV7-3 and TRBJ2-5, with D possibly TRBD2 on 6 matching bases. Trimming stripped 1 base from V and 1 base from J, with 10 bases between. Germline V gene lookup returns CDR1 SGHTA and CDR2 FQGTGA. The CDR3 totals 15 residues. The CDR3 spells CASSLNGGTQETQYF. The DNA for the CDR3 is TGTGCCAGCAGCTTAAATGGCGGGACCCAAGAGACCCAGTACTTC.

This chain connects TRBV10-3 to TRBJ1-1; D not certain. The CDR3 runs to 12 residues. From germline, CDR1 is ENHRY and CDR2 SYGVKD. The germline V and J ends were trimmed by 10 bases and 5 bases, with 14 bases remaining between them. CDR3 protein: CATDRAGTEAFF. In nucleotides, the CDR3 is TGTGCCACCGATAGGGCGGGAACTGAAGCTTTCTTT.

This chain connects TRBV13 to TRBJ1-6; D perhaps matches TRBD1 (6 bases). This CDR3 has 16 residues. CDR1 and CDR2 (germline): PRHDT, FYEKMQ (reference sequence). Trimming pared 0 bases from V and 9 bases from J, leaving 15 bases between. CDR3 sequence: CASSLGPGVASSPLHF. CDR3 DNA sequence: TGTGCCAGCAGCTTAGGGCCAGGGGTGGCCTCTTCACCCCTCCACTTT.

The chain couples TRBV19 to TRBJ2-3; D is possibly TRBD2 (5 bases). The CDR3 length is 14 residues. V lost 7 bases to trimming and J lost 0 bases, with 11 bases between them. The germline gives CDR1 LNHDA, CDR2 SQIVND (reference sequence). The CDR3 DNA sequence: TGTGCCAGTAAGAGCGGTATTAGCACAGATACGCAGTATTTT. The encoded protein is CASKSGISTDTQYF.

This chain connects TRBV6-1 to TRBJ1-6, with D possibly being TRBD1 (6 bases). V was cut by 4 bases and J by 3 bases, with 16 bases left in between. CDR3 length: 17 residues. Germline V lookup: CDR1 MNHNS, CDR2 SASEGT. The CDR3, as DNA: TGTGCCAGCAGTGGTATGATATTGGACAGCTATAATTCACCCCTCCACTTT. It specifies CASSGMILDSYNSPLHF.

The rearrangement links TRBV6-2 or TRBV6-3 to TRBJ2-7; 8 positions agree with TRBD1. This CDR3 comprises 16 residues. V trimming: 2 bases; J trimming: 1 base; junction bases outside the gene matches: 7. In germline, CDR1 is MNHEY, CDR2 SVGEGT. The CDR3 is CASSYPTDRESYEQYF. DNA for the CDR3: TGTGCCAGCAGTTACCCTACGGACAGGGAGTCCTACGAGCAGTACTTC.

This CDR3 reads CASSLVGTSGAISYEQYF. CDR3 sequence (DNA): TGTGCCAGCAGCTTGGTTGGGACTAGCGGCGCCATCTCCTACGAGCAGTACTTC. The V and J genes are TRBV5-8 and TRBJ2-7, with TRBD2 matching over 11 bases. With 0 bases clipped from V and 0 bases from J, the junction kept 8 bases outside the gene matches. This CDR3 is 18 amino acids long. Germline V gene lookup returns CDR1 SGHTS and CDR2 YDEGEE.

A note on this clone: The junction differs from germline at one of its ends, possibly a read error. The rearrangement joins TRBV7-7 to TRBJ2-2; the match to TRBD2 covers 7 bases. The V gene's germline CDR1 is SSHAT and CDR2 FNYEAQ (reference sequence). CDR3 length: 15 amino acids. The CDR3 DNA reads TGTGCTAGCAGCACCCGGGGAGGGAACCCCGGGGAGCTGTTTTTT. It encodes CASSTRGGNPGELFF.

CDR3 DNA sequence: TGTGCCAGCAGCTTAGATCCCAGTTACGAGCAGTACTTC. This gives the protein CASSLDPSYEQYF. J is TRBJ2-7 and V is TRBV11-2; D not certain. The CDR3 runs to 13 residues. CDR1 is SGHAT, CDR2 FQNNGV, per germline. V lost 0 bases, J lost 4 bases, and 7 bases lay in between. The full variable domain, its missing parts supplied by reference TRBV11-2 and TRBJ2-7, is EAGVAQSPRYKIIEKRQSVAFWCNPISGHATLYWYQQILGQGPKLLIQFQNNGVVDDSQLPKDRFSAERLKGVDSTLKIQPAKLEDSAVYLCASSLDPSYEQYFGPGTRLTVT.

The genes are TRBV7-3 and TRBJ2-5, with 14 bases fitting TRBD2. The CDR3 runs 16 residues. V trimming: 0 bases; J trimming: 3 bases; junction bases outside the gene matches: 0. Germline V gives CDR1 SGHTA, CDR2 FQGTGA. CDR3 in DNA: TGTGCCAGCAGCTTAACGGGACTAGCGGGGGAAGAGACCCAGTACTTC. Its protein is CASSLTGLAGEETQYF.

The chain links TRBV28 to TRBJ1-5, with 8 bases lining up with TRBD1. V lost 5 bases to trimming and J lost 2 bases; unmatched junction nucleotides: 8. The CDR3 contains 16 residues. From germline, CDR1 is MDHEN and CDR2 SYDVKM. The DNA of the CDR3 is TGTGCCAGCAGTGCCCTCAGGGGGCTGGGCAATCAGCCCCAGCATTTT. Its protein is CASSALRGLGNQPQHF.

The genes are TRBV7-2 and TRBJ2-5, with TRBD2 matching over 7 bases. There are 15 residues in the CDR3. Per the germline V gene, CDR1 is SGHTA and CDR2 is FQGNSA. V trimming: 2 bases; J trimming: 5 bases; junction bases outside the gene matches: 8. Here the CDR3 reads CASSLSFEGGETQYF. DNA of the CDR3: TGTGCCAGCAGCTTAAGTTTCGAGGGAGGGGAGACCCAGTACTTC.

The chain joins TRBV7-2 to TRBJ2-1; perhaps TRBD1 as D (6 bases). Looked up from germline, CDR1 is SGHTA and CDR2 is FQGNSA. The CDR3 extends over 14 amino acids. Trimming shortened V by 0 bases and J by 7 bases, and 10 bases separated the two germline ends. CDR3 protein: CASSLAAGANEQFF. The CDR3 coding sequence is TGTGCCAGCAGCTTAGCTGCAGGGGCAAATGAGCAGTTCTTC. Using reference TRBV7-2 and TRBJ2-1 for the parts outside the CDR3, the full variable domain is GAGVSQSPSNKVTEKGKDVELRCDPISGHTALYWYRQSLGQGLEFLIYFQGNSAPDKSGLPSDRFSAERTGGSVSTLTIQRTQQEDSAVYLCASSLAAGANEQFFGPGTRLTVL.

The chain carries TRBV6-5 and TRBJ2-7; maybe TRBD1 (5 bases). V was shortened by 0 bases and J by 4 bases, with 13 bases between the two germline ends. Per germline, CDR1 MNHEY and CDR2 SVGAGI. This CDR3 region has 15 residues. Written as DNA, the CDR3 is TGTGCCAGCAGTTACTCGTTCAGGGCCGTATACGAGCAGTACTTC. Translating it yields CASSYSFRAVYEQYF.

This clone was seen repeatedly, ten times or more. The V and J genes are TRBV6-2 or TRBV6-3 and TRBJ1-1; 8 nucleotides line up with TRBD1. J lost 1 base, V lost 5 bases, and 9 bases had no gene match. This CDR3 is 16 amino acids long. The germline V gene encodes CDR1 MNHEY and CDR2 SVGEGT. CDR3 amino acids: CASSPGTGERNTEAFF. The CDR3 DNA is TGTGCCAGCAGTCCCGGGACAGGCGAGAGGAACACTGAAGCTTTCTTT.

The chain employs TRBV30 and TRBJ2-7; possible D gene TRBD1, 7 bases. Trimming cost V 1 base and J 3 bases, with 16 bases left between them. The CDR3 contains 15 residues. Germline CDR1 and CDR2: GTSNPN and SVGIG (reference sequence). This CDR3 is CAWSDRPGGIYEQYF. CDR3 coding DNA: TGTGCCTGGAGTGATCGCCCAGGGGGGATCTACGAGCAGTACTTC. Based on the CDR3 plus reference TRBV30 and TRBJ2-7, the full variable domain is SQTIHQWPATLVQPVGSPLSLECTVEGTSNPNLYWYRQAAGRGLQLLFYSVGIGQISSEVPQNLSASRPQDRQFILSSKKLLLSDSGFYLCAWSDRPGGIYEQYFGPGTRLTVT.

J is TRBJ1-4 and V is TRBV5-5; TRBD1 agrees at 8 bases. Germline CDR1 and CDR2: SGHKS and YYEKEE (reference sequence). The CDR3 spans 15 residues. V gave up 4 bases and J gave up 6 bases; unmatched junction bases: 8. In nucleotides, the CDR3 is TGTGCCAGCAGCGGTGGACAGGGCTTATATGAAAAACTGTTTTTT. Translated, it gives CASSGGQGLYEKLFF.

V gene TRBV29-1 combines with J gene TRBJ1-2, with TRBD1 identical over 9 bases. The CDR3 loop spans 15 amino acids. V dropped 2 bases and J dropped 7; count of bases not matched to a gene: 11. The germline V gene encodes CDR1 SQVTM and CDR2 ANQGSEA. The CDR3 reads CSVERVQGASGGYTF. DNA of the CDR3: TGCAGCGTTGAACGGGTACAGGGGGCCTCCGGTGGCTACACCTTC. The variable domain in full, with the rest retrieved from reference TRBV29-1 and TRBJ1-2, is SAVISQKPSRDICQRGTSLTIQCQVDSQVTMMFWYRQQPGQSLTLIATANQGSEATYESGFVIDKFPISRPNLTFSTLTVSNMSPEDSSIYLCSVERVQGASGGYTFGSGTRLTVV.

The J gene is TRBJ1-6, the V gene TRBV29-1; D gene uncertain. There are 14 residues in the CDR3. Looked up from germline, CDR1 is SQVTM and CDR2 is ANQGSEA. V gave up 5 bases and J gave up 8 bases, with 16 bases separating them. CDR3 bases: TGCAGCGTTCGGTTGATCGAAAAAGATTCACCCCTCCACTTT. As protein: CSVRLIEKDSPLHF.

The rearrangement joins TRBV7-9 to TRBJ2-3; TRBD1 matches 8 bases. CDR1 and CDR2 from the germline V gene are SEHNR and FQNEAQ (reference sequence). With V trimmed by 5 bases and J by 5 bases, 6 bases remained unmatched. This CDR3 has 14 residues. CDR3 bases: TGTGCCAGCAGCCGGACAGGGTTTGGAGATACGCAGTATTTT. It encodes CASSRTGFGDTQYF.

CDR3 in DNA: TGTGCCAGCAGCTTAGATACCGGCTACAATGAGCAGTTCTTC. Encoded protein: CASSLDTGYNEQFF. This chain connects TRBV11-2 to TRBJ2-1; the D is unclear. Germline V gives CDR1 SGHAT, CDR2 FQNNGV. The V end lost 0 bases, the J end lost 3 bases, and 6 bases lay between the germline ends. The CDR3 is 14 amino acids.

The J gene is TRBJ1-5, the V gene TRBV23-1; possible D gene TRBD1, 6 bases. TRBV23-1 is an open reading frame whose function is uncertain. The CDR3 spans 19 residues. V dropped 3 bases and J dropped 6 bases, with 27 bases sitting between them. The CDR3 nucleotides read TGCGCCAGCAGTCATCTTCCTCGGGTATACGCCAGGGGCCGTCAGCCCCAGCATTTT. Amino acids: CASSHLPRVYARGRQPQHF.